This T cell receptor beta chain was sequenced during a study of a mutant IDH1 vaccine in newly diagnosed glioma. The time point is: week 35, safety follow-up. In the vaccine, a single dose held 300 ug of the mutant IDH1 20-mer peptide, along with topical imiquimod. The donors' diagnosis was new WHO grade 3 or 4 astrocytoma that was IDH1-mutant and ATRX-lost. This clone was detected once. Its antigen is currently unknown. The CDR3 totals 14 residues. The V gene lost 2 bases and the J gene lost 4 bases, with 9 bases spanning the gap. The germline V gene has CDR1 SEHNR and CDR2 FQNEAQ (reference sequence). Produced via immunoSEQ multiplex PCR; TCRdb's table is partial and in-frame only. The profile shows 45,000 or so clones, around 90% of them singletons.

This TCR derives from a woman in her thirties or forties with glioma. This specimen consisted of PBMCs, obtained from a glioma patient whose treatment included an IDH1 peptide vaccine. V gene TRBV7-9 combines with J gene TRBJ2-1, with D maybe TRBD1 (5 bases). The CDR3 nucleotides are TGTGCCAGCAGCTTACCCGACAGTTACAATGAGCAGTTCTTC. Its protein is CASSLPDSYNEQFF. The variable domain in full, with the rest retrieved from reference TRBV7-9 and TRBJ2-1, is DTGVSQNPRHKITKRGQNVTFRCDPISEHNRLYWYRQTLGQGPEFLTYFQNEAQLEKSRLLSDRFSAERPKGSFSTLEIQRTEQGDSAMYLCASSLPDSYNEQFFGPGTRLTVL.